The sample holds a few counts of the clone carrying this TCR beta chain. Antigen unknown. By way of CD45RO/CCR7/CD25/CD127/CD95/CD27, the CD4+ regulatory, stem cell-like memory, central memory and naive cells were sorted. Expressed TCRB transcripts were sequenced after all isolated RNA was converted to cDNA. Clones were read by immunoSEQ multiplex PCR, and TCRdb kept only the in-frame ones, dropping some. The sample lists fewer than 25,000 clones; around 69% were seen once. V shed 8 bases and J 5 bases; nucleotides not matched to a gene: 8. The CDR3 totals 13 residues. Germline V CDR1 and CDR2: SQVTM, ANQGSEA. This entry is derived from a study of beta chain features in type 1 diabetes. General study points: For Type 1 diabetes patients, all four CD4+ subsets carried TCRB CDR3s that were moderately but significantly shorter.

This rearrangement joins TRBV29-1 to TRBJ2-1; TRBD1 matches 8 bases. The receptor was isolated from a young man with type 1 diabetes. Sequenced input: Tregs from blood. This chain's CDR3 is CSILQGANNEQFF. CDR3 nucleotide sequence: TGCAGCATTTTGCAGGGGGCGAACAATGAGCAGTTCTTC.